This T cell receptor beta chain appears in the sequencing data of a study of blood T cell repertoires in COVID-19. The overall study: T cells, B-cell-depleted T cells, or PBMCs supplied cDNA or gDNA.

The CDR3 extends over 15 amino acids. Germline assignment: CDR1 KGHDR and CDR2 SFDVKD. V dropped 1 base and J dropped 3 bases, with 11 bases sitting between them. This table comes from immunoSEQ multiplex PCR, and its TCRdb copy is limited to in-frame clones, with some not included. The table records under 250,000 clones, around 91% of them present only once. The specimen sequenced was peripheral blood. This sequence was found in a woman aged 35 to 49 with acute or convalescent COVID-19. The V and J genes are TRBV24-1 and TRBJ2-5, with D possibly TRBD1 on 5 matching bases. The CDR3 sequence: CATSDLGQGKETQYF. CDR3 sequence (DNA): TGTGCCACCAGTGATTTAGGGCAGGGAAAAGAGACCCAGTACTTC.